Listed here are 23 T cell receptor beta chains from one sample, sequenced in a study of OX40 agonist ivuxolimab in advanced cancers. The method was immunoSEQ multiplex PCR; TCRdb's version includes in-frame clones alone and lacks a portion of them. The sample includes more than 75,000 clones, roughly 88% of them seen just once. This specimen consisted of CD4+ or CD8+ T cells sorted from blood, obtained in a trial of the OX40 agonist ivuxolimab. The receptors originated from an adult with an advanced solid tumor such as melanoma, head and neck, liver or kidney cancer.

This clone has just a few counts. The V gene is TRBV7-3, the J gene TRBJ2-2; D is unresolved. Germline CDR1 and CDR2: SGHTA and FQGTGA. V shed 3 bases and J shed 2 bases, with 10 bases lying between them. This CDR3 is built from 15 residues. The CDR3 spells CASSFGTPNTGELFF. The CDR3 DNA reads TGTGCCAGCAGCTTCGGAACACCCAACACCGGGGAGCTGTTTTTT.

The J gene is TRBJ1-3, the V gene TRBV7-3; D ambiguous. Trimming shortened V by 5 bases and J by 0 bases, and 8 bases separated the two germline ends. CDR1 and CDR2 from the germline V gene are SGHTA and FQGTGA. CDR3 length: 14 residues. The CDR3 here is CASSPGPSGNTIYF. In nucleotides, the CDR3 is TGTGCCAGCAGCCCCGGACCCTCTGGAAACACCATATATTTT.

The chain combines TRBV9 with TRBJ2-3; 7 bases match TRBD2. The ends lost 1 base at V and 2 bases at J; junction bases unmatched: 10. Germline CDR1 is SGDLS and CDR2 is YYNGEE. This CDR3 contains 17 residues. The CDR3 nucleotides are TGTGCCAGCAGCGTAAGAGGGAGGGCCGGAGCCACAGATACGCAGTATTTT. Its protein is CASSVRGRAGATDTQYF.

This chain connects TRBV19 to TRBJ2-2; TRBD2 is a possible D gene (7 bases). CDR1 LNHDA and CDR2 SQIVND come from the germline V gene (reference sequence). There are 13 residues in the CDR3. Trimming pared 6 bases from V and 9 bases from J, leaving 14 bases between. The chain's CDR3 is CASREGGVRELFF. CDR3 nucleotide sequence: TGTGCCAGTAGGGAAGGGGGGGTCCGGGAGCTGTTTTTT.

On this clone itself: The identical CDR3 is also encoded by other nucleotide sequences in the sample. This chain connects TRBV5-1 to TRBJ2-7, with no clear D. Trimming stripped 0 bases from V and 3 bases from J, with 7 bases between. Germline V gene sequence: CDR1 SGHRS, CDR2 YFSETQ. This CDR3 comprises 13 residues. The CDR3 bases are TGCGCCAGCAGCTTGGAGGCGAACTACGAGCAGTACTTC. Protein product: CASSLEANYEQYF.

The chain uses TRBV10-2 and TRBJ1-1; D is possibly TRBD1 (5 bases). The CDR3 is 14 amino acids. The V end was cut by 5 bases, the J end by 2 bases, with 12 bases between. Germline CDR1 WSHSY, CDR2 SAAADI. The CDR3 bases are TGCGCCAGCAGTACCCTAGACAGAAACACTGAAGCTTTCTTT. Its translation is CASSTLDRNTEAFF.

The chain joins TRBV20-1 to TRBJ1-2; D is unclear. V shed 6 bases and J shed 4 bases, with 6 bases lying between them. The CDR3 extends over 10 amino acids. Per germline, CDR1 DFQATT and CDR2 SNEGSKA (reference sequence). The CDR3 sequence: CSAGSYGYTF. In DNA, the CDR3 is TGCAGTGCAGGGTCCTATGGCTACACCTTC.

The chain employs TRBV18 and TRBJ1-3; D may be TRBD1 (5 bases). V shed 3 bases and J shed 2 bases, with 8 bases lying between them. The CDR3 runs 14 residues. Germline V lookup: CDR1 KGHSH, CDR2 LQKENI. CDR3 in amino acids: CASSPPGAGNTIYF. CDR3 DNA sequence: TGTGCCAGCTCACCTCCGGGGGCTGGAAACACCATATATTTT.

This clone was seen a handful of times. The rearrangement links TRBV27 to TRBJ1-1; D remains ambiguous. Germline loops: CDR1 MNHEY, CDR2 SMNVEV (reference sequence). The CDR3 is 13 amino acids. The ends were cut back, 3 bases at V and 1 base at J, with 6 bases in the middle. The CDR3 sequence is CASSLKPNTEAFF. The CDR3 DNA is TGTGCCAGCAGTTTGAAACCGAACACTGAAGCTTTCTTT.

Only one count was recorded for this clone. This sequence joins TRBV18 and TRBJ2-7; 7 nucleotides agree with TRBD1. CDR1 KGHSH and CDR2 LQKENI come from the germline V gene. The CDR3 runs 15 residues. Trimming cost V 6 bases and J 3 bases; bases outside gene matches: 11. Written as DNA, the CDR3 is TGTGCCAGCTCGTACCGGGACAGAGATGGCTACGAGCAGTACTTC. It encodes CASSYRDRDGYEQYF.

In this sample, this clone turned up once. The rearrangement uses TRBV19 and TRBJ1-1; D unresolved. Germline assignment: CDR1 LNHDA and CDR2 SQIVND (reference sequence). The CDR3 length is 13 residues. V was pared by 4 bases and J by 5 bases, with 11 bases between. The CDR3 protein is CASSKGLGTEAFF. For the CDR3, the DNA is TGTGCCAGTAGTAAGGGTTTGGGGACTGAAGCTTTCTTT.

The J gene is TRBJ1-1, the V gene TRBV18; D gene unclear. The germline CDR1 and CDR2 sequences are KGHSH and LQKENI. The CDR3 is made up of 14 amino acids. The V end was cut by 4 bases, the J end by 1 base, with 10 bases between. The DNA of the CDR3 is TGTGCCAGCTCACAATCCGGGCCGAACACTGAAGCTTTCTTT. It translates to CASSQSGPNTEAFF.

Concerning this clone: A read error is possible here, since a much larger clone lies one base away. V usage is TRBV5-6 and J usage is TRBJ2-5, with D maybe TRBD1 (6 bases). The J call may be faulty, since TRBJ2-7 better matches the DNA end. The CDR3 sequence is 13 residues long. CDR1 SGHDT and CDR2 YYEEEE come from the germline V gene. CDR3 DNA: TGTGCCAGCAGCCCGGACAGCTCCTACGAGCAGTACTTC. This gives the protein CASSPDSSYEQYF.

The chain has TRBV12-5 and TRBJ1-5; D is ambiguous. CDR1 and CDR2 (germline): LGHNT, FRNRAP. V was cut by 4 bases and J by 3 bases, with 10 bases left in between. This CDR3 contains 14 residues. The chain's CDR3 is CASGSDTANQPQHF. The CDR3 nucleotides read TGTGCTAGTGGTTCCGACACCGCCAATCAGCCCCAGCATTTT.

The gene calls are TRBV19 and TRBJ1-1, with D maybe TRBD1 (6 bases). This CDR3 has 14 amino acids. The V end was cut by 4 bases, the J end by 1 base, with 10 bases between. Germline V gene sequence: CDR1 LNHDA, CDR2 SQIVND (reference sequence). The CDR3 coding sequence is TGTGCCAGTAGTAGGGGGCGGGGGAACACTGAAGCTTTCTTT. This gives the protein CASSRGRGNTEAFF.

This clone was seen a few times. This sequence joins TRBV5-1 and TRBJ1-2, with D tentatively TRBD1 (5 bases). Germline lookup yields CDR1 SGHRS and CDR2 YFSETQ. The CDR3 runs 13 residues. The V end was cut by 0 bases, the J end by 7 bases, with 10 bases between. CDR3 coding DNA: TGCGCCAGCAGCTTGGGGGGGAGTAGTGGCTACACCTTC. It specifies CASSLGGSSGYTF.

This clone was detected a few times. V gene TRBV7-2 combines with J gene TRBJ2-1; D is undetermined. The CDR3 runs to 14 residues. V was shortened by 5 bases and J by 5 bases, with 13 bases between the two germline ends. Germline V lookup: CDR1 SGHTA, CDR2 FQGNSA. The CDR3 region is CASSESLGHNEQFF. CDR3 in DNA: TGTGCCAGCAGCGAGAGCTTAGGCCACAATGAGCAGTTCTTC.

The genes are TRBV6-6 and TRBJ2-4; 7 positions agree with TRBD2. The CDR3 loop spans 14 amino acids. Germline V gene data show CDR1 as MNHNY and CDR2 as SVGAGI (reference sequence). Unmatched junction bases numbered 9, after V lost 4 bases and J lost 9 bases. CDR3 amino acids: CASSSPGGWGIQYF. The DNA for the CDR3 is TGTGCCAGCAGTTCCCCGGGGGGATGGGGCATTCAGTACTTC.

CDR3 in amino acids: CASSPPMGASYEQYF. The CDR3 nucleotides are TGTGCCAGTAGTCCTCCAATGGGGGCTAGCTACGAGCAGTACTTC. This sequence joins TRBV19 and TRBJ2-7; tentative D call: TRBD1 (6 bases). Trimming shortened V by 5 bases and J by 3 bases, and 17 bases separated the two germline ends. CDR3 length: 15 residues. Germline V gives CDR1 LNHDA, CDR2 SQIVND (reference sequence). The full variable domain, rest sourced from reference TRBV19 and TRBJ2-7, is DGGITQSPKYLFRKEGQNVTLSCEQNLNHDAMYWYRQDPGQGLRLIYYSQIVNDFQKGDIAEGYSVSREKKESFPLTVTSAQKNPTAFYLCASSPPMGASYEQYFGPGTRLTVT.

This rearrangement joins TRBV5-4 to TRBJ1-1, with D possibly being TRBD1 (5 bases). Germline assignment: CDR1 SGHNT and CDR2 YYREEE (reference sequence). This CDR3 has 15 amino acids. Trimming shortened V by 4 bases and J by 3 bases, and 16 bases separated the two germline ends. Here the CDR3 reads CASSPGGEAHTEAFF. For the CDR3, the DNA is TGTGCCAGCAGCCCGGGGGGGGAAGCTCACACTGAAGCTTTCTTT.

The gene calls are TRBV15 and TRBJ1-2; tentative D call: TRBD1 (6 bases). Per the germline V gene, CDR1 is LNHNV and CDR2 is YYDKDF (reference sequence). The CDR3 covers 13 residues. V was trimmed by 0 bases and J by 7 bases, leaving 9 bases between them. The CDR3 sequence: CATSRDTGTGYTF. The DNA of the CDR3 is TGTGCCACCAGCAGAGATACAGGGACTGGCTACACCTTC. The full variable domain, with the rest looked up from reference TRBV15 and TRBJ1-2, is DAMVIQNPRYQVTQFGKPVTLSCSQTLNHNVMYWYQQKSSQAPKLLFHYYDKDFNNEADTPDNFQSRRPNTSFCFLDIRSPGLGDTAMYLCATSRDTGTGYTFGSGTRLTVV.

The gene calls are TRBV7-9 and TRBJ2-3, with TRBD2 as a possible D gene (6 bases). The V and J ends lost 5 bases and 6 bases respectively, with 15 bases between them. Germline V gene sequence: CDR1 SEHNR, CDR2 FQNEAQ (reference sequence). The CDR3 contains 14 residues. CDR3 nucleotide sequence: TGTGCCAGCAGCCTGAAAGGAGGGCGGGATACGCAGTATTTT. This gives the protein CASSLKGGRDTQYF.

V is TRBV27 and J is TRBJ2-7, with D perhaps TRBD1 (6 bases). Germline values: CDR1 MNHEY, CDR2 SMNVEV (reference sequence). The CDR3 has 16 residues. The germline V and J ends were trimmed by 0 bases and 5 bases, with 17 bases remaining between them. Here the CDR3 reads CASSLSGATGTHEQYF. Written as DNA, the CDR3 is TGTGCCAGCAGTTTATCGGGGGCAACAGGAACCCACGAGCAGTACTTC.